Shown below are 13 T cell receptor beta chains from a single sample sequenced in a study of human T cells and chemical hapten exposure. TCRdb fed the RACE reads into MiXCR, producing one record per CDR3 protein. The sample lists just under 65,000 distinct CDR3 sequences, approximately 10% occurring once. Time point reported: patch test 3, about 24 weeks after DPC sensitization. Treatment given: therapeutic diphenylcyclopropenone sensitization with weekly scalp DPC. Sequenced here: whole blood, sampled in connection with sensitization to the hapten diphenylcyclopropenone (DPC). The receptors were gathered from a woman in her twenties or thirties with alopecia areata. Some clones in this sample may be carry-over from other donors' samples.

This clonotype was counted many times. This chain joins TRBV20-1 and TRBJ2-1, with 7 bases identical to TRBD2. The CDR3 runs to 15 residues. V lost 6 bases and J lost 10; bases outside the gene matches: 18. In germline, CDR1 is DFQATT, CDR2 SNEGSKA (reference sequence). This chain's CDR3 is CSAPILSGGLGEQFF. Written as DNA, the CDR3 is TGCAGTGCGCCTATCCTTTCGGGAGGCTTGGGGGAGCAGTTCTTC.

The chain uses TRBV10-3 and TRBJ2-5, with 7 bases that match TRBD2. There are 14 residues in the CDR3. Germline V gives CDR1 ENHRY, CDR2 SYGVKD. J lost 1 base, V lost 2 bases, and 1 base had no gene match. DNA of the CDR3: TGTGCCATCAGTGAGCTAGCGGTCCAAGAGACCCAGTACTTC. This sequence encodes CAISELAVQETQYF.

The genes are TRBV5-1 and TRBJ2-2; tentative D call: TRBD1 (6 bases). The CDR3 spans 15 residues. CDR1 and CDR2 from the germline V gene are SGHRS and YFSETQ. V was trimmed by 2 bases and J by 8 bases, leaving 16 bases between them. The CDR3: CASSLTLQGAGELFF. For the CDR3, the DNA is TGCGCCAGCAGCTTAACCCTACAGGGAGCAGGGGAGCTGTTTTTT.

In DNA, the CDR3 is TGTGCCAGCAGTGCCCCCGGACAAGATAATCAGCCCCAGCATTTT. Translation gives CASSAPGQDNQPQHF. V and J are TRBV28 and TRBJ1-5; D might be TRBD1 (5 bases). This CDR3 comprises 15 residues. Germline V gene lookup returns CDR1 MDHEN and CDR2 SYDVKM. V lost 5 bases and J lost 4, with 15 bases in between.

This clonotype came up a few times. V usage is TRBV18 and J usage is TRBJ2-5; 9 nucleotides agree with TRBD1. With 2 bases clipped from V and 5 bases from J, the junction kept 6 bases outside the gene matches. The CDR3 runs 15 residues. CDR1 is KGHSH and CDR2 is LQKENI in the germline V gene. CDR3 in amino acids: CASSPYTGGRETQYF. The CDR3 DNA is TGTGCCAGCTCACCATATACAGGGGGCAGGGAGACCCAGTACTTC.

This clonotype has at least ten counts. This chain uses TRBV7-2 with TRBJ1-5; no firm D call. The germline V gene has CDR1 SGHTA and CDR2 FQGNSA. The length of the CDR3 is 14 residues. V was cut by 5 bases and J by 3 bases, with 11 bases left in between. In nucleotides, the CDR3 is TGTGCCAGCAGCCGAGCTAATATCAATCAGCCCCAGCATTTT. This translates into CASSRANINQPQHF.

This clonotype was seen a few times. The rearrangement joins TRBV5-1 to TRBJ1-1; D not certain. Per germline, CDR1 SGHRS and CDR2 YFSETQ. The length of the CDR3 is 14 residues. The V end was cut by 4 bases, the J end by 1 base, with 11 bases between. The CDR3 bases are TGCGCCAGCAGCACGGTCACAGAGAACACTGAAGCTTTCTTT. Its protein product is CASSTVTENTEAFF.

This clonotype was seen more than once but under ten times. The chain links TRBV4-3 to TRBJ2-2; 10 bases are a match to TRBD2. V trimming: 5 bases; J trimming: 1 base; junction bases outside the gene matches: 4. The CDR3 consists of 16 residues. Germline V CDR1 and CDR2: LGHNA, YSLEER. In DNA, the CDR3 is TGCGCCAGCAGCTATGGACTAGCGGTGAACACCGGGGAGCTGTTTTTT. Protein sequence: CASSYGLAVNTGELFF.

This clonotype was detected many times. V gene TRBV2 combines with J gene TRBJ1-1, with 8 bases that match TRBD1. CDR3 length: 14 amino acids. J was trimmed by 6 bases and V by 7 bases; bases with no gene match: 10. Germline V CDR1 and CDR2: SNHLY, FYNNEI. CDR3 residues: CASMMDRDLSEAFF. CDR3 bases: TGTGCCAGCATGATGGACAGGGATTTGTCTGAAGCTTTCTTT.

V and J are TRBV12-3 or TRBV12-4 and TRBJ2-7, with D perhaps TRBD2 (5 bases). The CDR3 totals 14 residues. Trimming took 6 bases from V and 3 from J, leaving 15 bases between them. The CDR3 reads CASSVSGSNYEQYF. The CDR3, as DNA: TGTGCCAGCAGCGTTTCGGGGTCCAACTACGAGCAGTACTTC.

The rearrangement joins TRBV28 to TRBJ2-7; D remains ambiguous. The CDR3 has 14 residues. Germline V CDR1 and CDR2: MDHEN, SYDVKM. V was clipped by 4 bases and J by 6 bases, with 16 bases between them. CDR3 amino acids: CASSSGSTLAEQYF. The CDR3 DNA reads as TGTGCCAGCAGTTCTGGCTCAACTCTGGCCGAGCAGTACTTC.

This clonotype has more than one count but fewer than ten. This rearrangement joins TRBV20-1 to TRBJ1-2; D is undetermined. CDR1 is DFQATT and CDR2 is SNEGSKA in the germline V gene (reference sequence). The CDR3 extends over 11 amino acids. V lost 6 bases and J 4 bases, leaving 9 bases between the germline ends. CDR3 DNA: TGCAGTGCCCGTGGGAGCTATGGCTACACCTTC. Protein sequence: CSARGSYGYTF.

This clonotype appeared many times. V is TRBV12-3 or TRBV12-4 and J is TRBJ1-5; maybe TRBD1 (5 bases). The V end was cut by 6 bases, the J end by 1 base, with 13 bases between. This CDR3 is built from 15 residues. In DNA, the CDR3 is TGTGCCAGCAGCCCCTCAGGGCACAGCAATCAGCCCCAGCATTTT. It encodes CASSPSGHSNQPQHF.